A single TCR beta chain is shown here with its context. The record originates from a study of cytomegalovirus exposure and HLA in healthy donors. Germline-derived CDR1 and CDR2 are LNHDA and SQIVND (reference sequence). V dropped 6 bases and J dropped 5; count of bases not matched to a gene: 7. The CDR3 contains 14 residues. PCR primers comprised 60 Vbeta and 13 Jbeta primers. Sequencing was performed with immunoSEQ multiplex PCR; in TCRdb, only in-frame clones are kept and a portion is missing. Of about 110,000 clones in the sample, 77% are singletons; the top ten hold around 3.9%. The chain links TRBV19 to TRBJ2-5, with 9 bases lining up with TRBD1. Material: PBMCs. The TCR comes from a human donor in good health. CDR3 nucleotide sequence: TGTGCCAGTAGGGAGACAGGGGGTAGGGAGACCCAGTACTTC. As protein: CASRETGGRETQYF.